This T cell receptor (beta chain) was observed in a study of blood T cell repertoires in COVID-19. CDR3 size: 19 residues. With V trimmed by 6 bases and J by 0 bases, 10 bases remained unmatched. CDR1 is MDHEN and CDR2 is SYDVKM in the germline V gene. Sequencing was performed with immunoSEQ multiplex PCR; in TCRdb, only in-frame clones are kept and a portion is missing. The sample has over 250,000 clones, 88% seen once. The receptor's source is an older woman in a cohort exposed to, infected with or recovered from COVID-19 (not recorded which). The V call is TRBV28, the J call TRBJ2-1; the match to TRBD2 covers 14 bases. Sequencing input: PBMCs or T cells enriched from blood (not recorded which). CDR3 protein: CASRIGLAGGQSSYNEQFF. The CDR3 bases are TGTGCCAGCAGGATAGGACTAGCGGGAGGCCAAAGCTCCTACAATGAGCAGTTCTTC.